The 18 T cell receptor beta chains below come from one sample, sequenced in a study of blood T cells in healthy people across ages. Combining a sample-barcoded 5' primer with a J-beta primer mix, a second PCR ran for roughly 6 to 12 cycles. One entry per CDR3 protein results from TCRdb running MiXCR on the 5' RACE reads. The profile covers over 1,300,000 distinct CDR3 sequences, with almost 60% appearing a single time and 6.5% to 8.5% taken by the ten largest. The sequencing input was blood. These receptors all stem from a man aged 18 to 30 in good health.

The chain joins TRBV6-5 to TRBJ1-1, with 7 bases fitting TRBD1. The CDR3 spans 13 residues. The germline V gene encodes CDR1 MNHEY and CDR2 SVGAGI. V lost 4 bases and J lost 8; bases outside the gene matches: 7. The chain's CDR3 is CASSSRPGQEAFF. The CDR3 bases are TGTGCCAGCAGTTCGAGACCGGGACAGGAAGCTTTCTTT.

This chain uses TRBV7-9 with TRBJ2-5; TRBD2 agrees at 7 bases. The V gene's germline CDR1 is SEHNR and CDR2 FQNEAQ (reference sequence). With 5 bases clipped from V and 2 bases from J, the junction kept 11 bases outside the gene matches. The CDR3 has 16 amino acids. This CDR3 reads CASSPPSGTKQETQYF. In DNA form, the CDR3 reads TGTGCCAGCAGCCCACCTAGTGGGACTAAGCAAGAGACCCAGTACTTC.

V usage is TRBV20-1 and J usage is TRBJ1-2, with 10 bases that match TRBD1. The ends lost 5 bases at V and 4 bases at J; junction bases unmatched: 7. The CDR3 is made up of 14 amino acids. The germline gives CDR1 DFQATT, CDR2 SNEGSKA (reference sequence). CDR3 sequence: CSALRDRGSYGYTF. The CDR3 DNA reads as TGCAGTGCTCTCCGGGACAGGGGATCCTATGGCTACACCTTC.

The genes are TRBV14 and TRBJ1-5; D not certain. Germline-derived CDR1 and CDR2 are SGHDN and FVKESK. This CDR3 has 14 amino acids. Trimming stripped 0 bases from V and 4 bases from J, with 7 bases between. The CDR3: CASSQEIGNQPQHF. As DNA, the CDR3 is TGTGCCAGCAGCCAAGAAATAGGGAATCAGCCCCAGCATTTT.

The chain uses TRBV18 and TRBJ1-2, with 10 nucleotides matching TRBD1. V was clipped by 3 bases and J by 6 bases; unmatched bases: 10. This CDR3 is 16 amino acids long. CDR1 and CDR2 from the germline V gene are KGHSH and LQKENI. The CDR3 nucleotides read TGTGCCAGCTCACCCTCCGGGACAGGGGAGTTCAATGGCTACACCTTC. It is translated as CASSPSGTGEFNGYTF.

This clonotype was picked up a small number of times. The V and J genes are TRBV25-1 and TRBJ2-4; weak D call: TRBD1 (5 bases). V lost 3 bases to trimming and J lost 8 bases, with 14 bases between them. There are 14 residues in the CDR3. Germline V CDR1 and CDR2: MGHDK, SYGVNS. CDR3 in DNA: TGTGCCAGCAGTGATGCAGGGCGGTGGGACATTCAGTACTTC. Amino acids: CASSDAGRWDIQYF.

The CDR3 loop reads CSVGKGQTSFF. Here the CDR3 DNA reads TGCAGCGTTGGGAAGGGGCAGACTTCTTTCTTT. V usage is TRBV29-1 and J usage is TRBJ1-1; D might be TRBD1 (5 bases). V lost 4 bases and J 12 bases, leaving 15 bases between the germline ends. Looked up from germline, CDR1 is SQVTM and CDR2 is ANQGSEA. The CDR3 sequence is 11 residues long.

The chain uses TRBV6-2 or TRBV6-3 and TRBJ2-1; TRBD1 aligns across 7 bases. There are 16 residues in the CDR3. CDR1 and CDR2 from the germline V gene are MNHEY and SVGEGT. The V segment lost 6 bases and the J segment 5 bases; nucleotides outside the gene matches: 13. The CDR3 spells CASSHPTTGAHNEQFF. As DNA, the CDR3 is TGTGCCAGCAGCCATCCGACCACAGGGGCACACAATGAGCAGTTCTTC.

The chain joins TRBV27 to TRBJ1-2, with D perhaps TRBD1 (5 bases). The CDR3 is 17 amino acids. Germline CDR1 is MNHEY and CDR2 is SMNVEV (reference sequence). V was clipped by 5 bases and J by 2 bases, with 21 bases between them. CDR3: CASSLSGISRPNYGYTF. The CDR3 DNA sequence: TGTGCCAGCAGTCTCTCAGGGATCAGCCGTCCGAACTATGGCTACACCTTC.

The CDR3 nucleotides read TGCGCCAGCAGTCATTTGGCAGGGCAGCACTACGAGCAGTACTTC. Protein product: CASSHLAGQHYEQYF. The J gene is TRBJ2-7, the V gene TRBV23-1; the D gene is possibly TRBD1 (5 bases). TRBV23-1 is designated an ORF whose function remains uncertain. This CDR3 spans 15 amino acids. V dropped 3 bases and J dropped 3 bases, with 15 bases sitting between them.

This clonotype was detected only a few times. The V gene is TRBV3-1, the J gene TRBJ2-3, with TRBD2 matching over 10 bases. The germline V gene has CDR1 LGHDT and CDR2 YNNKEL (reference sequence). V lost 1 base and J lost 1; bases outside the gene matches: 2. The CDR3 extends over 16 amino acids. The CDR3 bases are TGTGCCAGCAGCCAAGCTCTAGCGGGGGGCACAGATACGCAGTATTTT. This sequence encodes CASSQALAGGTDTQYF.

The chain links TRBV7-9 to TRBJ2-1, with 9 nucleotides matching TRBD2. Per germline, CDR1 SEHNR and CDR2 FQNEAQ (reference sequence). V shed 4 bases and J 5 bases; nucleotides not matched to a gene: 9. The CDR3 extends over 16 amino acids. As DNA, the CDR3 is TGTGCCAGCAGCTCGCCTGAGCTAGCGGGGAACAATGAGCAGTTCTTC. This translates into CASSSPELAGNNEQFF. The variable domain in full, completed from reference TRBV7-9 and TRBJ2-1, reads DTGVSQNPRHKITKRGQNVTFRCDPISEHNRLYWYRQTLGQGPEFLTYFQNEAQLEKSRLLSDRFSAERPKGSFSTLEIQRTEQGDSAMYLCASSSPELAGNNEQFFGPGTRLTVL.

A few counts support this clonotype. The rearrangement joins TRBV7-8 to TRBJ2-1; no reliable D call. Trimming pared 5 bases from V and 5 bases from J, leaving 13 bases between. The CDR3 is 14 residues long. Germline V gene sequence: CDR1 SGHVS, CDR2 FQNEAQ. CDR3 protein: CASSLQHPNNEQFF. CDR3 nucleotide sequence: TGTGCCAGCAGCCTACAGCACCCAAACAATGAGCAGTTCTTC.

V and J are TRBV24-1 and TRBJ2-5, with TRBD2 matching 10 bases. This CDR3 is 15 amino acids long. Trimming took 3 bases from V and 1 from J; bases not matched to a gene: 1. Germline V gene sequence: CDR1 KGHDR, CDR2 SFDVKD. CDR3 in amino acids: CATSDTSGTQETQYF. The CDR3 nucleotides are TGTGCCACCAGTGATACTAGCGGGACCCAAGAGACCCAGTACTTC.

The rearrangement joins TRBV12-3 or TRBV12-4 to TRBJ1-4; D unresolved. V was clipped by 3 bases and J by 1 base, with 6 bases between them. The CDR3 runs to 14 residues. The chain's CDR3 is CASSFAETNEKLFF. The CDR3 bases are TGTGCCAGCAGTTTTGCCGAAACTAATGAAAAACTGTTTTTT.

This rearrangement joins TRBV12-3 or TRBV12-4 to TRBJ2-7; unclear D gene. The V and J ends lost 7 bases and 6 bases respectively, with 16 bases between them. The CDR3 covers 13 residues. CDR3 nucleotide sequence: TGTGCCAGCACTGCAGCCAGCTCGGGCGAGCAGTACTTC. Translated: CASTAASSGEQYF.

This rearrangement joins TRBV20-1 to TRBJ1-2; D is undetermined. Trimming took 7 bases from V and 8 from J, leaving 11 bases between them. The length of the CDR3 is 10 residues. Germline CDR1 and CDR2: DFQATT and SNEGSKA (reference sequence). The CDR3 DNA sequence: TGCAGTGTAAAGAACGACGGCTACACCTTC. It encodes CSVKNDGYTF.

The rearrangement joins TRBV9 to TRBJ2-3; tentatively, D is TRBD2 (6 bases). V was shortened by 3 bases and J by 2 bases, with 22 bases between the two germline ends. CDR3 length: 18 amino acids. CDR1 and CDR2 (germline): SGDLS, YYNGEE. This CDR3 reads CASSDRQGGGFLTDTQYF. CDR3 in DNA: TGTGCCAGCAGCGATCGGCAGGGAGGCGGCTTCCTCACAGATACGCAGTATTTT.